Each of the 29 T cell receptor beta chains below was sequenced from the same sample in a study of blood T cell repertoires in COVID-19. Here immunoSEQ multiplex PCR was the method, and the copy in TCRdb shows in-frame clones only, minus some. The sample has roughly 520,000 clones; 88% are singletons. The material sequenced was PBMCs or T cells enriched from blood (not recorded which). These receptors originate from a woman between 35 and 50 years old who had recovered from COVID-19.

This clone showed up just once. The DNA of the CDR3 is TGTGCCAGCAGCTCATTTGCGGGGGCCAATCAGCCCCAGCATTTT. Translated: CASSSFAGANQPQHF. The V and J genes are TRBV7-2 and TRBJ1-5, with D tentatively TRBD1 (6 bases). CDR1 and CDR2 (germline): SGHTA, FQGNSA. CDR3 length: 15 residues. The V and J ends lost 4 bases and 3 bases respectively, with 13 bases between them.

The chain uses TRBV3-1 (or the pseudogene TRBV3-2) and TRBJ1-1, with 9 bases aligning to TRBD1. The CDR3 is 15 amino acids. V lost 4 bases and J lost 3; bases outside the gene matches: 6. Germline V gene sequence: CDR1 LGHDT, CDR2 YNNKEL (reference sequence). The CDR3 DNA follows: TGTGCCAGCAGCCCGGGGACAGGGTTACACACTGAAGCTTTCTTT. This codes for CASSPGTGLHTEAFF.

The chain employs TRBV15 and TRBJ1-1; D is possibly TRBD1 (5 bases). Germline CDR1 and CDR2: LNHNV and YYDKDF (reference sequence). This CDR3 comprises 17 residues. V shed 4 bases and J shed 3 bases, with 21 bases lying between them. The CDR3 coding sequence is TGTGCCACCAGCACCCCCAGGGCAGGGTCGCATGACACTGAAGCTTTCTTT. It specifies CATSTPRAGSHDTEAFF.

The J gene is TRBJ2-1, the V gene TRBV15; D is perhaps TRBD1 (5 bases). Germline V lookup: CDR1 LNHNV, CDR2 YYDKDF (reference sequence). Deletions cut 0 bases from V and 4 bases from J, with 10 bases between. The CDR3 has 15 amino acids. Here the CDR3 reads CATSRDSGQYNEQFF. The CDR3 nucleotides are TGTGCCACCAGCAGAGATTCAGGACAATACAATGAGCAGTTCTTC.

V gene TRBV5-1 combines with J gene TRBJ2-7; tentative D call: TRBD2 (6 bases). The V gene's germline CDR1 is SGHRS and CDR2 YFSETQ. The CDR3 runs to 14 residues. V lost 0 bases and J lost 6, with 13 bases in between. CDR3 DNA: TGCGCCAGCAGCTTGGCCGTCAATAGCGGCGAGCAGTACTTC. Its translation is CASSLAVNSGEQYF.

The J gene is TRBJ1-2, the V gene TRBV27; D is possibly TRBD1 (6 bases). Per germline, CDR1 MNHEY and CDR2 SMNVEV (reference sequence). V dropped 2 bases and J dropped 4 bases, with 8 bases sitting between them. This CDR3 spans 13 amino acids. The CDR3 protein is CASSLDRFYGYTF. The CDR3 nucleotides are TGTGCCAGCAGTTTAGACAGGTTCTATGGCTACACCTTC.

V is TRBV19 and J is TRBJ2-1; TRBD2 is a possible D gene (6 bases). Germline V gene lookup returns CDR1 LNHDA and CDR2 SQIVND (reference sequence). The CDR3 has 14 amino acids. V lost 4 bases and J 7 bases, leaving 14 bases between the germline ends. CDR3 protein: CASSNGDWLNEQFF. CDR3 nucleotide sequence: TGTGCCAGTAGTAATGGGGACTGGCTGAATGAGCAGTTCTTC.

This chain joins TRBV18 and TRBJ1-2; TRBD1 might be the D (5 bases). The CDR3 runs to 13 residues. V was pared by 3 bases and J by 3 bases, with 8 bases between. CDR1 is KGHSH and CDR2 is LQKENI in the germline V gene. CDR3 sequence (DNA): TGTGCCAGCTCACCCCTACAGGACTATGGCTACACCTTC. Translating it yields CASSPLQDYGYTF.

The J gene is TRBJ1-1, the V gene TRBV7-9, with 8 bases that match TRBD1. CDR1 is SEHNR and CDR2 is FQNEAQ in the germline V gene (reference sequence). V gave up 6 bases and J gave up 4 bases; unmatched junction bases: 7. CDR3 length equals 14 residues. The CDR3 DNA sequence: TGTGCCAGCAGTCAGGACAGGGATTCCACTGAAGCTTTCTTT. Amino acids: CASSQDRDSTEAFF.

Here the CDR3 DNA reads TGTGCCAGCAGCCCATCGCCATCGACAGGGGCGAGGAGCAACTATGGCTACACCTTC. As protein: CASSPSPSTGARSNYGYTF. V and J are TRBV3-1 (or the pseudogene TRBV3-2) and TRBJ1-2; TRBD1 matches 8 bases. Germline trimming cut 4 bases from V and 2 bases from J; bases unmatched to any gene: 18. CDR3 length: 19 residues. Per germline, CDR1 LGHDT and CDR2 YNNKEL (reference sequence).

This chain uses TRBV10-2 with TRBJ1-3; D is undetermined. V was pared by 5 bases and J by 0 bases, with 5 bases between. This CDR3 comprises 13 residues. Germline lookup yields CDR1 WSHSY and CDR2 SAAADI. CDR3 coding DNA: TGCGCCAGCAGTCCGTTCTCTGGAAACACCATATATTTT. This sequence encodes CASSPFSGNTIYF.

The chain uses TRBV10-3 and TRBJ2-1, with 11 positions matching TRBD2. Germline V lookup: CDR1 ENHRY, CDR2 SYGVKD. Trimming removed 3 bases from V and 10 bases from J; junction bases left unmatched: 8. CDR3 length equals 15 residues. The CDR3 spells CAISETSGSVGEQFF. For the CDR3, the DNA is TGTGCCATCAGTGAAACTAGCGGGAGTGTCGGGGAGCAGTTCTTC.

V and J are TRBV6-2 or TRBV6-3 and TRBJ2-5; TRBD2 matches at 8 bases. V shed 5 bases, J shed 2 bases, and the junction held 7 bases outside the gene matches. Germline values: CDR1 MNHEY, CDR2 SVGEGT. This CDR3 comprises 15 residues. CDR3 protein: CASSLSGSRQETQYF. The CDR3 DNA is TGTGCCAGCAGTCTCAGCGGGAGCCGACAAGAGACCCAGTACTTC.

The rearrangement joins TRBV12-5 to TRBJ1-5; TRBD1 agrees at 9 bases. V was pared by 7 bases and J by 1 base, with 14 bases of the junction left unmatched. Germline V lookup: CDR1 LGHNT, CDR2 FRNRAP. The CDR3 contains 18 residues. The CDR3 bases are TGTGCTAGTGAGTTGCGCCGGGACAGGGAGAGGAGCAATCAGCCCCAGCATTTT. Residues: CASELRRDRERSNQPQHF. Based on the CDR3 plus reference TRBV12-5 and TRBJ1-5, the full variable domain is DARVTQTPRHKVTEMGQEVTMRCQPILGHNTVFWYRQTMMQGLELLAYFRNRAPLDDSGMPKDRFSAEMPDATLATLKIQPSEPRDSAVYFCASELRRDRERSNQPQHFGDGTRLSIL.

This clone was detected a few times. The chain links TRBV7-2 to TRBJ1-3, with TRBD1 matching 10 bases. The germline CDR1 and CDR2 sequences are SGHTA and FQGNSA. The CDR3 has 13 residues. With V trimmed by 4 bases and J by 9 bases, 3 bases remained unmatched. The CDR3 region has the DNA TGTGCCAGCAGCTCGCGGACAGGGGGCACCATATATTTT. It is translated as CASSSRTGGTIYF.

The V and J genes are TRBV9 and TRBJ2-7, with TRBD2 as a possible D gene (6 bases). This CDR3 spans 12 amino acids. Trimming stripped 4 bases from V and 7 bases from J, with 12 bases between. Germline V gene lookup returns CDR1 SGDLS and CDR2 YYNGEE. CDR3 coding DNA: TGTGCCAGCAGCTCCGGGCTAGCGGAGCAGTACTTC. Encoded protein: CASSSGLAEQYF.

This chain links TRBV20-1 with TRBJ2-1; 10 bases fit TRBD2. Germline V gene sequence: CDR1 DFQATT, CDR2 SNEGSKA (reference sequence). This CDR3 has 16 amino acids. After removal of 3 bases from V and 10 bases from J, the junction contained 15 bases not matched to a gene. The CDR3 DNA follows: TGCAGTGCTAGTGGGAAAAGCGGGAGGGCCCCTTCGGAGCAGTTCTTC. Its translation is CSASGKSGRAPSEQFF.

The rearrangement joins TRBV6-6 to TRBJ1-4; D may be TRBD1 (5 bases). Trimming removed 5 bases at V and 3 bases at J, with 19 bases between. The CDR3 sequence is 17 residues long. Germline V gene data show CDR1 as MNHNY and CDR2 as SVGAGI (reference sequence). CDR3 nucleotide sequence: TGTGCCAGCAGTCGCGTCTCAGGGATGATTGCTAATGAAAAACTGTTTTTT. Residues: CASSRVSGMIANEKLFF.

This clone has only one observation. V gene TRBV14 combines with J gene TRBJ1-2; 11 positions match TRBD1. After removal of 2 bases from V and 5 bases from J, the junction contained 7 bases not matched to a gene. The CDR3 totals 16 residues. Germline CDR1 reads SGHDN; CDR2 reads FVKESK. The CDR3 DNA follows: TGTGCCAGCAGCCAAACGGGACAGGGGGAGTGGTATGGCTACACCTTC. It yields the protein CASSQTGQGEWYGYTF. The variable domain in full, with the rest retrieved from reference TRBV14 and TRBJ1-2, is EAGVTQFPSHSVIEKGQTVTLRCDPISGHDNLYWYRRVMGKEIKFLLHFVKESKQDESGMPNNRFLAERTGGTYSTLKVQPAELEDSGVYFCASSQTGQGEWYGYTFGSGTRLTVV.

The chain has TRBV14 and TRBJ2-5; 9 bases align to TRBD1. CDR1 and CDR2 from the germline V gene are SGHDN and FVKESK. CDR3 length equals 17 residues. Trimming took 2 bases from V and 0 from J; bases not matched to a gene: 7. Written as DNA, the CDR3 is TGTGCCAGCAGCCAAAGACAGGGGGTTTGGAACCAAGAGACCCAGTACTTC. Amino acid sequence: CASSQRQGVWNQETQYF.

The chain couples TRBV13 to TRBJ2-5; 9 bases agree with TRBD2. Trimming at V came to 0 bases and at J to 5 bases, leaving 7 bases not matched to a gene. CDR3 length: 16 residues. CDR1 and CDR2 from the germline V gene are PRHDT and FYEKMQ (reference sequence). The CDR3 DNA reads TGTGCCAGCAGCTTAGGGGGTAGCGGGAGCCTTGAGACCCAGTACTTC. Its translation is CASSLGGSGSLETQYF.

This chain uses TRBV7-9 with TRBJ2-6; the match to TRBD1 covers 7 bases. The germline CDR1 and CDR2 sequences are SEHNR and FQNEAQ (reference sequence). With V trimmed by 5 bases and J by 0 bases, 4 bases remained unmatched. CDR3 length: 16 residues. The DNA for the CDR3 is TGTGCCAGCAGCGGTAGACAGGGCTCTGGGGCCAACGTCCTGACTTTC. This translates into CASSGRQGSGANVLTF.

The rearrangement uses TRBV10-3 and TRBJ1-6, with D uncertain. CDR1 is ENHRY and CDR2 is SYGVKD in the germline V gene. This CDR3 region has 13 residues. V was pared by 5 bases and J by 7 bases, with 9 bases between. The CDR3 sequence is CAISLEKNSPLHF. In nucleotides, the CDR3 is TGTGCCATCAGTCTCGAGAAAAATTCACCCCTCCACTTT.

The V gene is TRBV4-1, the J gene TRBJ1-5; D call uncertain. Germline CDR1 MGHRA, CDR2 YSYEKL. The CDR3 is made up of 15 amino acids. V was pared by 0 bases and J by 5 bases, with 11 bases between. The CDR3: CASSQDARTHQPQHF. CDR3 coding DNA: TGCGCCAGCAGCCAAGATGCCCGGACTCATCAGCCCCAGCATTTT.

The chain recombines TRBV29-1 with TRBJ1-2, with a possible D match to TRBD1 (6 bases). Germline V gives CDR1 SQVTM, CDR2 ANQGSEA. The CDR3 is made up of 16 amino acids. V lost 7 bases to trimming and J lost 6 bases, with 27 bases between them. CDR3: CSAITDSGERKDGYTF. The CDR3 DNA reads TGCAGCGCCATTACGGACTCAGGGGAGCGAAAGGATGGCTACACCTTC.

This clone was found a few times. The chain links TRBV9 to TRBJ2-7; D is undetermined. CDR1 and CDR2 from the germline V gene are SGDLS and YYNGEE. The CDR3 runs 15 residues. Trimming took off 4 bases at V and 2 bases at J, with 16 bases between the two ends. CDR3 protein: CASSPSPRIPYEQYF. DNA for the CDR3: TGTGCCAGCAGCCCCAGCCCCAGGATACCCTACGAGCAGTACTTC.

This chain joins TRBV11-3 and TRBJ2-5; D ambiguous. Trimming took 1 base from V and 4 from J, leaving 7 bases between them. Germline V gene lookup returns CDR1 SGHNT and CDR2 YENEEA. The CDR3 is made up of 13 amino acids. Here the CDR3 reads CASSLGSVETQYF. CDR3 nucleotides: TGTGCCAGCAGCTTAGGTTCAGTAGAGACCCAGTACTTC.

The rearrangement joins TRBV27 to TRBJ2-4, with 8 bases aligning to TRBD2. This CDR3 has 14 residues. CDR1 MNHEY and CDR2 SMNVEV come from the germline V gene (reference sequence). Trimming cost V 7 bases and J 5 bases; bases outside gene matches: 7. The CDR3 spells CASTPRGRQNIQYF. The DNA for the CDR3 is TGTGCCAGCACCCCTCGCGGGAGGCAAAACATTCAGTACTTC.

The chain employs TRBV7-2 and TRBJ1-4; possibly TRBD1 for D (6 bases). Germline V gene sequence: CDR1 SGHTA, CDR2 FQGNSA. The CDR3 has 16 residues. V dropped 1 base and J dropped 4 bases, with 13 bases sitting between them. Here the CDR3 DNA reads TGTGCCAGCAGCTTAGTGTCGACAGGCTTTAATGAAAAACTGTTTTTT. Translation: CASSLVSTGFNEKLFF.